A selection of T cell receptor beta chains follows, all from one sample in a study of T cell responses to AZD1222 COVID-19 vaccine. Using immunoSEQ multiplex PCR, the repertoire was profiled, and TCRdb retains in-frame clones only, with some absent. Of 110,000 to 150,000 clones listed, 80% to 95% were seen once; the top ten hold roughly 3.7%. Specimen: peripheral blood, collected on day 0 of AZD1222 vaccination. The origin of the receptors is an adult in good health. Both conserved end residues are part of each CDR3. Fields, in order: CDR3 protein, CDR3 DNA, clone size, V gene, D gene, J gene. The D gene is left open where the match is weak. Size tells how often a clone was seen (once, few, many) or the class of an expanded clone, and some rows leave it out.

CDR3 protein: CASSLRRQGGYEQYF
CDR3 DNA: TGTGCCAGCAGCCTCCGACGACAGGGGGGATACGAGCAGTACTTC
clone size: .
V gene: TRBV7-2
D gene: TRBD1
J gene: TRBJ2-7

CDR3 protein: CASTGGGLQPYEQYF
CDR3 DNA: TGTGCCAGCACCGGGGGGGGACTCCAGCCCTACGAGCAGTACTTC
clone size: .
V gene: TRBV27
D gene: TRBD2
J gene: TRBJ2-7

CDR3 protein: CASSEPSRGRRAFF
CDR3 DNA: TGTGCCAGCAGCGAACCCAGTCGGGGGCGGAGGGCTTTCTTT
clone size: .
V gene: TRBV3-1/TRBV3-2
D gene: .
J gene: TRBJ1-1

CDR3 protein: CASSSPEGVGGEKLFF
CDR3 DNA: TGTGCCAGCAGTTCCCCTGAAGGGGTAGGGGGTGAAAAACTGTTTTTT
clone size: once
V gene: TRBV28
D gene: .
J gene: TRBJ1-4

CDR3 protein: CASSENGRSRGNSPLHF
CDR3 DNA: TGTGCCAGCAGTGAAAATGGGCGGAGCAGGGGGAATTCACCCCTCCACTTT
clone size: .
V gene: TRBV6-1
D gene: TRBD1
J gene: TRBJ1-6

CDR3 protein: CAWSRPTFGGQPQHF
CDR3 DNA: TGTGCCTGGAGTCGTCCCACCTTCGGGGGTCAGCCCCAGCATTTT
clone size: .
V gene: TRBV30
D gene: .
J gene: TRBJ1-5

CDR3 protein: CASSRPLRDYQTNTGELFF
CDR3 DNA: TGTGCCAGCAGCCGACCCCTCCGGGACTACCAAACGAACACCGGGGAGCTGTTTTTT
clone size: .
V gene: TRBV3-1/TRBV3-2
D gene: TRBD2
J gene: TRBJ2-2

CDR3 protein: CASSIADFGELFF
CDR3 DNA: TGTGCCAGTAGTATAGCCGATTTCGGGGAGCTGTTTTTT
clone size: once
V gene: TRBV19
D gene: .
J gene: TRBJ2-2

CDR3 protein: CASLSGGVFDSPLHF
CDR3 DNA: TGTGCCAGCCTTAGTGGGGGAGTTTTTGATTCACCCCTCCACTTT
clone size: .
V gene: TRBV5-6
D gene: .
J gene: TRBJ1-6

CDR3 protein: CASSLHSQETQYF
CDR3 DNA: TGTGCCAGCAGCTTGCACAGCCAAGAGACCCAGTACTTC
clone size: .
V gene: TRBV11-2
D gene: .
J gene: TRBJ2-5

CDR3 protein: CASSSGRLTEAFF
CDR3 DNA: TGTGCCAGCAGTTCGGGGAGACTCACTGAAGCTTTCTTT
clone size: .
V gene: TRBV28
D gene: .
J gene: TRBJ1-1

CDR3 protein: CASSLGVYGYTF
CDR3 DNA: TGTGCCAGCAGCTTGGGCGTCTATGGCTACACCTTC
clone size: .
V gene: TRBV13
D gene: .
J gene: TRBJ1-2

CDR3 protein: CASSLVAGELFF
CDR3 DNA: TGCGCCAGCAGCTTGGTGGCCGGGGAGCTGTTTTTT
clone size: .
V gene: TRBV5-1
D gene: .
J gene: TRBJ2-2

CDR3 protein: CASSRQGANEKLFF
CDR3 DNA: TGTGCCAGTAGTCGCCAGGGGGCGAATGAAAAACTGTTTTTT
clone size: .
V gene: TRBV19
D gene: TRBD1
J gene: TRBJ1-4

CDR3 protein: CASGGRGAYEQYF
CDR3 DNA: TGTGCTAGTGGTGGCCGGGGTGCCTACGAGCAGTACTTC
clone size: .
V gene: TRBV12-5
D gene: .
J gene: TRBJ2-7

CDR3 protein: CATEHQNNRGNQPQHF
CDR3 DNA: TGTGCCACCGAACACCAAAACAATCGAGGCAATCAGCCCCAGCATTTT
clone size: .
V gene: TRBV6-6
D gene: .
J gene: TRBJ1-5

CDR3 protein: CASGFDHEAFF
CDR3 DNA: TGTGCCAGCGGATTTGATCATGAGGCTTTCTTT
clone size: .
V gene: TRBV28
D gene: .
J gene: TRBJ1-1

CDR3 protein: CASSPGGGTYEQYF
CDR3 DNA: TGTGCCAGCAGCCCTGGGGGGGGAACCTACGAGCAGTACTTC
clone size: .
V gene: TRBV14
D gene: TRBD2
J gene: TRBJ2-7

CDR3 protein: CASSLTGARNSPLHF
CDR3 DNA: TGTGCCAGCAGCTTAACCGGAGCTCGGAATTCACCCCTCCACTTT
clone size: once
V gene: TRBV7-3
D gene: .
J gene: TRBJ1-6

CDR3 protein: CASSISGISYNEQFF
CDR3 DNA: TGTGCCAGTAGTATTTCCGGGATCTCCTACAATGAGCAGTTCTTC
clone size: .
V gene: TRBV19
D gene: .
J gene: TRBJ2-1

CDR3 protein: CASSFMVIQLSTGELFF
CDR3 DNA: TGTGCCAGCAGCTTTATGGTTATACAATTGAGCACCGGGGAGCTGTTTTTT
clone size: .
V gene: TRBV7-2
D gene: .
J gene: TRBJ2-2

CDR3 protein: CASIRGGGSSSDTQYF
CDR3 DNA: TGTGCCAGCATCAGAGGAGGCGGGAGTTCTTCAGATACGCAGTATTTT
clone size: .
V gene: TRBV5-6
D gene: TRBD2
J gene: TRBJ2-3

CDR3 protein: CASSEPGGRLAGGTDTQYF
CDR3 DNA: TGTGCCAGCAGTGAACCTGGCGGGAGGTTAGCGGGAGGGACAGATACGCAGTATTTT
clone size: .
V gene: TRBV2
D gene: TRBD2
J gene: TRBJ2-3

CDR3 protein: CATLAGVYEQYF
CDR3 DNA: TGTGCCACTTTAGCGGGAGTCTACGAGCAGTACTTC
clone size: .
V gene: TRBV28
D gene: TRBD2
J gene: TRBJ2-7

CDR3 protein: CASTVGGISPGELFF
CDR3 DNA: TGTGCCAGCACCGTTGGAGGAATAAGCCCCGGGGAGCTGTTTTTT
clone size: .
V gene: TRBV28
D gene: .
J gene: TRBJ2-2

CDR3 protein: CASSSPRPEQFF
CDR3 DNA: TGTGCCAGCAGCTCCCCCCGCCCTGAGCAGTTCTTC
clone size: .
V gene: TRBV11-3
D gene: .
J gene: TRBJ2-1

CDR3 protein: CATQTTPGGPQPQHF
CDR3 DNA: TGTGCTACCCAAACTACTCCAGGGGGCCCTCAGCCCCAGCATTTT
clone size: .
V gene: TRBV6-5
D gene: TRBD1
J gene: TRBJ1-5

CDR3 protein: CASSREGGEVYGYTF
CDR3 DNA: TGTGCCAGCTCACGGGAAGGGGGCGAGGTCTATGGCTACACCTTC
clone size: .
V gene: TRBV18
D gene: TRBD1
J gene: TRBJ1-2

CDR3 protein: CASRSGSYNSPLHF
CDR3 DNA: TGTGCCAGCAGATCCGGCTCCTATAATTCACCCCTCCACTTT
clone size: .
V gene: TRBV28
D gene: .
J gene: TRBJ1-6

CDR3 protein: CACRQAAAKNIQYF
CDR3 DNA: TGTGCATGCCGCCAGGCCGCTGCCAAAAACATTCAGTACTTC
clone size: .
V gene: TRBV27
D gene: .
J gene: TRBJ2-4

CDR3 protein: CASSEAGREMNQPQHF
CDR3 DNA: TGTGCCAGCAGCGAGGCAGGGCGTGAAATGAATCAGCCCCAGCATTTT
clone size: .
V gene: TRBV7-9
D gene: .
J gene: TRBJ1-5

CDR3 protein: CASSRNKPPSGRRFRETQYF
CDR3 DNA: TGTGCCAGCAGCCGCAACAAACCCCCTAGCGGGAGGCGGTTTAGGGAGACCCAGTACTTC
clone size: .
V gene: TRBV14
D gene: TRBD2
J gene: TRBJ2-5

CDR3 protein: CASSLSSLGRSGELFF
CDR3 DNA: TGTGCCAGCAGCTTGAGTTCGCTAGGTAGATCCGGGGAGCTGTTTTTT
clone size: .
V gene: TRBV5-4
D gene: .
J gene: TRBJ2-2

CDR3 protein: CASSLSSQETQYF
CDR3 DNA: TGCGCCAGCAGCTTGTCCTCTCAAGAGACCCAGTACTTC
clone size: .
V gene: TRBV5-1
D gene: .
J gene: TRBJ2-5

CDR3 protein: CASRSSGGRTDTQYF
CDR3 DNA: TGTGCCAGCAGGAGTAGCGGGGGACGCACAGATACGCAGTATTTT
clone size: .
V gene: TRBV27
D gene: TRBD2
J gene: TRBJ2-3

CDR3 protein: CASRNTRTGGTGTEAFF
CDR3 DNA: TGCGCCAGCAGAAACACAAGGACAGGGGGTACAGGCACTGAAGCTTTCTTT
clone size: .
V gene: TRBV5-1
D gene: TRBD1
J gene: TRBJ1-1

CDR3 protein: CSVAGGSGVEQYF
CDR3 DNA: TGCAGCGTGGCAGGCGGGAGTGGTGTCGAGCAGTACTTC
clone size: .
V gene: TRBV29-1
D gene: TRBD2
J gene: TRBJ2-7

CDR3 protein: CSVEGARQGLTDTQYF
CDR3 DNA: TGCAGCGTTGAAGGGGCGAGACAGGGACTCACAGATACGCAGTATTTT
clone size: .
V gene: TRBV29-1
D gene: .
J gene: TRBJ2-3

CDR3 protein: CASSKLTDTQYF
CDR3 DNA: TGTGCCAGCAGCAAATTGACAGATACGCAGTATTTT
clone size: .
V gene: TRBV21-1
D gene: .
J gene: TRBJ2-3

CDR3 protein: CASSSRPGEQYF
CDR3 DNA: TGTGCCAGCAGTTCCCGCCCGGGCGAGCAGTACTTC
clone size: .
V gene: TRBV27
D gene: .
J gene: TRBJ2-7

CDR3 protein: CASRGTGGNTGELFF
CDR3 DNA: TGCGCCAGCAGAGGGACAGGGGGAAACACCGGGGAGCTGTTTTTT
clone size: .
V gene: TRBV10-1
D gene: TRBD1
J gene: TRBJ2-2

CDR3 protein: CASSRKTGGILSGANVLTF
CDR3 DNA: TGTGCCAGCAGCCGCAAGACAGGGGGAATTCTTTCTGGGGCCAACGTCCTGACTTTC
clone size: .
V gene: TRBV11-2
D gene: TRBD1
J gene: TRBJ2-6

CDR3 protein: CASSLTPGGEQYF
CDR3 DNA: TGTGCCAGCAGTTTAACTCCCGGGGGCGAGCAGTACTTC
clone size: .
V gene: TRBV27
D gene: .
J gene: TRBJ2-7

CDR3 protein: CASSIGQGTYEQYF
CDR3 DNA: TGTGCCAGTAGTATCGGACAGGGAACCTACGAGCAGTACTTC
clone size: .
V gene: TRBV19
D gene: TRBD1
J gene: TRBJ2-7

CDR3 protein: CASSLPPGTRGTQYF
CDR3 DNA: TGTGCCAGCAGTTTACCCCCAGGGACCAGGGGGACCCAGTACTTC
clone size: .
V gene: TRBV28
D gene: .
J gene: TRBJ2-5

CDR3 protein: CATSQRAGSNTGELFF
CDR3 DNA: TGTGCCACCAGTCAACGAGCGGGGTCGAACACCGGGGAGCTGTTTTTT
clone size: .
V gene: TRBV24-1
D gene: TRBD2
J gene: TRBJ2-2

CDR3 protein: CASSSPRGQEPYEQYF
CDR3 DNA: TGTGCCAGCAGCTCGCCCAGGGGGCAGGAACCCTACGAGCAGTACTTC
clone size: .
V gene: TRBV5-5
D gene: TRBD1
J gene: TRBJ2-7

CDR3 protein: CASSIRDSDRDPYNSPLHF
CDR3 DNA: TGTGCCAGCAGCATTCGAGACTCCGACAGGGATCCCTATAATTCACCCCTCCACTTT
clone size: .
V gene: TRBV21-1
D gene: .
J gene: TRBJ1-6

CDR3 protein: CASSLGGGRAPIF
CDR3 DNA: TGTGCCAGCAGTTTAGGGGGCGGGAGGGCCCCGATCTTC
clone size: .
V gene: TRBV12-3/TRBV12-4
D gene: TRBD2
J gene: TRBJ2-1

CDR3 protein: CASSPTTGAGYTF
CDR3 DNA: TGTGCCAGTAGTCCTACGACAGGGGCGGGCTACACCTTC
clone size: .
V gene: TRBV19
D gene: TRBD1
J gene: TRBJ1-2

CDR3 protein: CASKLDRAAIRGYTF
CDR3 DNA: TGTGCCAGCAAATTGGACAGGGCGGCTATCAGAGGCTACACCTTC
clone size: .
V gene: TRBV27
D gene: TRBD1
J gene: TRBJ1-2

CDR3 protein: CASSYKGNTIYF
CDR3 DNA: TGTGCCAGCAGCTACAAGGGAAACACCATATATTTT
clone size: .
V gene: TRBV6-5
D gene: .
J gene: TRBJ1-3

CDR3 protein: CAGGTSGPSGELFF
CDR3 DNA: TGCGCCGGGGGAACTAGCGGGCCGTCCGGGGAGCTGTTTTTT
clone size: .
V gene: TRBV5-1
D gene: TRBD2
J gene: TRBJ2-2

CDR3 protein: CASSLLGTGGRDTQYF
CDR3 DNA: TGTGCCAGCAGCTTACTGGGGACAGGGGGTAGGGATACGCAGTATTTT
clone size: .
V gene: TRBV7-3
D gene: TRBD1
J gene: TRBJ2-3

CDR3 protein: CASEQGPGNTIYF
CDR3 DNA: TGTGCCAGCGAGCAGGGACCTGGAAACACCATATATTTT
clone size: .
V gene: TRBV19
D gene: .
J gene: TRBJ1-3